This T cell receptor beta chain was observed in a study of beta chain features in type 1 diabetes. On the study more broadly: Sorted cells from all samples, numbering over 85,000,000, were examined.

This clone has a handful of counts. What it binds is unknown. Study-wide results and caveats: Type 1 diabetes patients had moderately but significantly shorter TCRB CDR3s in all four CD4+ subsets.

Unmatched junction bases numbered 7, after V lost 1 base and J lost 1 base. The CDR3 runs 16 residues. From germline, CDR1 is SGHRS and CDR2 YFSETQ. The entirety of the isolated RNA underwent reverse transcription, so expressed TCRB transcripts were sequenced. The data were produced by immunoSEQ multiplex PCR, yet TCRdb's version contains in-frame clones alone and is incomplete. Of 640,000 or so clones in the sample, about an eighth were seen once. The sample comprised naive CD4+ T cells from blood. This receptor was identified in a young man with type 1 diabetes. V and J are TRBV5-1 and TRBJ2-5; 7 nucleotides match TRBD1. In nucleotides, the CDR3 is TGCGCCAGCAGCTTGTTCTCAGGGGGACCCCAAGAGACCCAGTACTTC. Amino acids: CASSLFSGGPQETQYF.